Listed here are 27 T cell receptor beta chains from one sample, sequenced in a study of shared clonotypes between healthy human individuals. Naive CD8 isolation took CD45RO-negative cells positively selected for CCR7 and excluded terminally differentiated effector memory CD45RA+ cells. The assay was immunoSEQ multiplex PCR, and TCRdb's table has in-frame clones only and misses some. The data contain 1.5 million to 2.5 million clones, less than 95% of them singletons. Source material: naive CD8+ T cells sorted from blood. The receptors derive from a man younger than 30 in good health.

The chain recombines TRBV7-8 with TRBJ1-1; D perhaps matches TRBD1 (5 bases). V was shortened by 0 bases and J by 1 base, with 15 bases between the two germline ends. CDR3 length: 17 residues. Germline V gene sequence: CDR1 SGHVS, CDR2 FQNEAQ. The CDR3 loop is CASSLAAGRIENTEAFF. Here the CDR3 DNA reads TGTGCCAGCAGCTTAGCGGCGGGGCGGATAGAGAACACTGAAGCTTTCTTT. Variable domain in full (rest from reference TRBV7-8 and TRBJ1-1): GAGVSQSPRYKVAKRGQDVALRCDPISGHVSLFWYQQALGQGPEFLTYFQNEAQLDKSGLPSDRFFAERPEGSVSTLKIQRTQQEDSAVYLCASSLAAGRIENTEAFFGQGTRLTVV.

This sequence joins TRBV7-9 and TRBJ2-2; possibly TRBD1 for D (6 bases). The CDR3 runs to 13 residues. Between the trimmed V and J ends, which lost 4 bases and 6 bases, there was a span of 9 bases. Looked up from germline, CDR1 is SEHNR and CDR2 is FQNEAQ (reference sequence). The DNA for the CDR3 is TGTGCCAGCAGCTCCGACAGGTCCGGGGAGCTGTTTTTT. Translating gives CASSSDRSGELFF.

This clone has a single count. The sample has other DNA sequences that encode this CDR3 too. The chain is built from TRBV29-1 and TRBJ1-2, with 10 bases that match TRBD1. This CDR3 has 15 amino acids. V trimming: 3 bases; J trimming: 6 bases; junction bases outside the gene matches: 10. Germline-derived CDR1 and CDR2 are SQVTM and ANQGSEA. The CDR3 DNA is TGCAGCGTTGAGGACGGGACAGGGGTCAGGGATGGCTACACCTTC. This sequence encodes CSVEDGTGVRDGYTF.

J is TRBJ2-5 and V is TRBV6-5; 9 bases fit TRBD2. CDR3 size: 14 residues. The germline V gene has CDR1 MNHEY and CDR2 SVGAGI. V dropped 4 bases and J dropped 3; count of bases not matched to a gene: 3. CDR3 protein: CASSSSGVKETQYF. The CDR3 bases are TGTGCCAGCAGTTCTAGCGGGGTTAAAGAGACCCAGTACTTC.

The chain links TRBV7-8 to TRBJ2-7; TRBD2 matches at 10 bases. The V segment lost 2 bases and the J segment 6 bases; nucleotides outside the gene matches: 1. This CDR3 is 13 amino acids long. Germline V gene sequence: CDR1 SGHVS, CDR2 FQNEAQ. The CDR3 is CASSLLAGAEQYF. The CDR3 nucleotides are TGTGCCAGCAGCTTACTAGCGGGAGCCGAGCAGTACTTC.

The chain carries TRBV4-1 and TRBJ2-7, with TRBD2 identical over 11 bases. Germline V gene sequence: CDR1 MGHRA, CDR2 YSYEKL. The J segment lost 6 bases and the V segment lost 0 bases, leaving 7 bases of the junction unmatched. This CDR3 is built from 16 residues. The CDR3 nucleotides are TGCGCCAGCAGCCAAGAAACGGGACTAGCGGCGGGCGAGCAGTACTTC. Translating gives CASSQETGLAAGEQYF.

This chain connects TRBV4-1 to TRBJ2-7, with 12 bases fitting TRBD1. V trimming: 1 base; J trimming: 2 bases; junction bases outside the gene matches: 3. The length of the CDR3 is 16 residues. The germline gives CDR1 MGHRA, CDR2 YSYEKL. The CDR3 here is CASSQAGTGGPYEQYF. Here the CDR3 DNA reads TGCGCCAGCAGCCAAGCCGGGACAGGGGGCCCCTACGAGCAGTACTTC.

The gene calls are TRBV7-9 and TRBJ2-1; TRBD2 agrees at 13 bases. V lost 0 bases to trimming and J lost 5 bases; unmatched junction nucleotides: 7. The CDR3 loop spans 18 amino acids. Germline-derived CDR1 and CDR2 are SEHNR and FQNEAQ (reference sequence). This CDR3 reads CASSLARLAGGPHNEQFF. CDR3 in DNA: TGTGCCAGCAGCTTAGCGCGACTAGCGGGGGGACCCCACAATGAGCAGTTCTTC.

The rearrangement uses TRBV7-9 and TRBJ1-6, with 8 nucleotides matching TRBD1. Trimming cost V 5 bases and J 11 bases; bases outside gene matches: 11. Germline values: CDR1 SEHNR, CDR2 FQNEAQ (reference sequence). The CDR3 spans 15 residues. The CDR3 nucleotides are TGTGCCAGCAGCGAGACAGGGGCCGTAATCGCACCCCTCCACTTT. Translated: CASSETGAVIAPLHF.

The chain is built from TRBV2 and TRBJ2-5; TRBD2 might be the D (5 bases). Trimming took 5 bases from V and 3 from J, leaving 10 bases between them. The CDR3 contains 13 residues. CDR1 is SNHLY and CDR2 is FYNNEI in the germline V gene. CDR3 nucleotides: TGTGCCAGCAGTTGGGGAGTTGAAGAGACCCAGTACTTC. It yields the protein CASSWGVEETQYF.

The rearrangement joins TRBV6-5 to TRBJ2-7; possible D gene TRBD2, 5 bases. This CDR3 contains 15 residues. V was cut by 4 bases and J by 6 bases, with 19 bases left in between. Germline loops: CDR1 MNHEY, CDR2 SVGAGI. Written as DNA, the CDR3 is TGTGCCAGCAGTTCATCCGCTTTACTAGTTTCCGAGCAGTACTTC. Translation gives CASSSSALLVSEQYF.

As regards this clone: The same CDR3 also results from other DNA sequences found in this sample. The chain joins TRBV27 to TRBJ1-3, with D perhaps matching TRBD1 (6 bases). CDR1 MNHEY and CDR2 SMNVEV come from the germline V gene (reference sequence). The V gene lost 6 bases and the J gene lost 1 base, with 10 bases spanning the gap. The CDR3 extends over 14 amino acids. DNA of the CDR3: TGTGCCAGCAGCCCAGGGGTTTCTGGAAACACCATATATTTT. It specifies CASSPGVSGNTIYF.

The V gene is TRBV7-8, the J gene TRBJ2-5, with TRBD2 matching 10 bases. The germline V gene has CDR1 SGHVS and CDR2 FQNEAQ. The CDR3 sequence is 17 residues long. V gave up 4 bases and J gave up 2 bases; unmatched junction bases: 10. The CDR3 here is CASSWGLAGDQQETQYF. CDR3 nucleotides: TGTGCCAGCAGCTGGGGCCTAGCGGGAGATCAGCAAGAGACCCAGTACTTC. Full variable domain (rest looked up from reference TRBV7-8 and TRBJ2-5): GAGVSQSPRYKVAKRGQDVALRCDPISGHVSLFWYQQALGQGPEFLTYFQNEAQLDKSGLPSDRFFAERPEGSVSTLKIQRTQQEDSAVYLCASSWGLAGDQQETQYFGPGTRLLVL.

This clone has a single count. Within the sample, other DNA sequences also encode this same CDR3. The chain is built from TRBV9 and TRBJ2-5; D not certain. This CDR3 has 14 amino acids. Germline V CDR1 and CDR2: SGDLS, YYNGEE. V lost 0 bases and J lost 3, with 9 bases in between. For the CDR3, the DNA is TGTGCCAGCAGCGTAGCTGGTACCGAAGAGACCCAGTACTTC. Protein: CASSVAGTEETQYF.

V is TRBV4-1 and J is TRBJ2-7; D tentatively reads TRBD1 or TRBD2 (5 bases each). Germline V gene data show CDR1 as MGHRA and CDR2 as YSYEKL. The CDR3 has 15 residues. With 3 bases removed from V and 3 bases from J, the gap between germline ends came to 15 bases. Here the CDR3 reads CASSQKGDSLYEQYF. CDR3 in DNA: TGCGCCAGCAGCCAGAAGGGAGACAGCCTCTACGAGCAGTACTTC.

The chain is built from TRBV5-6 and TRBJ2-7; TRBD2 aligns across 12 bases. The CDR3 contains 17 residues. Per germline, CDR1 SGHDT and CDR2 YYEEEE. J lost 3 bases, V lost 3 bases, and 10 bases had no gene match. CDR3 sequence (DNA): TGTGCCAGCAGCTCCCCGGGACTAGCGGGCGACCACTACGAGCAGTACTTC. It yields the protein CASSSPGLAGDHYEQYF.

The gene calls are TRBV5-8 and TRBJ2-3; D is ambiguous. Germline-derived CDR1 and CDR2 are SGHTS and YDEGEE. The V and J ends lost 4 bases and 6 bases respectively, with 18 bases between them. The CDR3 spans 15 residues. The CDR3 here is CASSPTLYGADTQYF. The CDR3 nucleotides are TGTGCCAGCAGCCCGACGTTATACGGAGCGGATACGCAGTATTTT.

This chain joins TRBV7-6 and TRBJ2-1; tentatively, D is TRBD1 or TRBD2 (5 bases each). Trimming pared 3 bases from V and 7 bases from J, leaving 25 bases between. CDR3 length: 18 residues. CDR1 is SGHVS and CDR2 is FNYEAQ in the germline V gene. The CDR3 region is CASSFIPFNQGPGNEQFF. In DNA, the CDR3 is TGTGCCAGCAGCTTTATCCCATTTAATCAGGGACCAGGGAATGAGCAGTTCTTC.

The chain couples TRBV13 to TRBJ2-7, with TRBD1 matching over 12 bases. CDR3 length: 15 amino acids. Germline CDR1 reads PRHDT; CDR2 reads FYEKMQ (reference sequence). After removal of 1 base from V and 4 bases from J, the junction contained 2 bases not matched to a gene. The CDR3 is CASSLAGQGAYEQYF. The CDR3 region has the DNA TGTGCCAGCAGCTTAGCGGGACAGGGGGCTTACGAGCAGTACTTC.

The rearrangement joins TRBV13 to TRBJ2-7, with unresolved D. CDR1 and CDR2 (germline): PRHDT, FYEKMQ (reference sequence). This CDR3 region has 14 residues. The germline V and J ends were trimmed by 5 bases and 1 base, with 12 bases remaining between them. CDR3 sequence: CASSARLVSYEQYF. In DNA form, the CDR3 reads TGTGCCAGCAGCGCCAGACTGGTTTCCTACGAGCAGTACTTC.

This clone was seen a handful of times. The V gene is TRBV4-1, the J gene TRBJ2-7; 8 bases line up with TRBD1. Trimming took 4 bases from V and 2 from J; bases not matched to a gene: 4. Germline values: CDR1 MGHRA, CDR2 YSYEKL. The CDR3 is made up of 14 amino acids. In DNA, the CDR3 is TGCGCCAGCAGCCCGGACAGGGTAACCTACGAGCAGTACTTC. This translates into CASSPDRVTYEQYF.

V usage is TRBV5-1 and J usage is TRBJ2-1; D might be TRBD1 or TRBD2, each matching 6 bases. CDR1 is SGHRS, CDR2 YFSETQ, per germline. V dropped 1 base and J dropped 2 bases, with 16 bases sitting between them. CDR3 size: 17 residues. The CDR3 here is CASSLSVQGTPYNEQFF. The CDR3 DNA follows: TGCGCCAGCAGCTTGTCGGTTCAGGGGACTCCCTACAATGAGCAGTTCTTC.

The chain couples TRBV6-6 to TRBJ2-1, with 8 bases lining up with TRBD2. Germline-derived CDR1 and CDR2 are MNHNY and SVGAGI (reference sequence). The trim removed 10 bases at V and 6 bases at J, leaving 11 bases unmatched. This CDR3 is built from 14 residues. The CDR3 region is CAISPGTSLNEQFF. The CDR3 region has the DNA TGTGCCATATCTCCGGGGACTAGTCTCAATGAGCAGTTCTTC.

A word on this clone: Other DNA sequences in the same sample also yield this CDR3. This chain connects TRBV5-6 to TRBJ1-6, with TRBD1 matching over 11 bases. The CDR3 sequence is 14 residues long. Germline-derived CDR1 and CDR2 are SGHDT and YYEEEE. The trim removed 4 bases at V and 9 bases at J, leaving 3 bases unmatched. The chain's CDR3 is CASSPGTGGSPLHF. The CDR3 DNA reads TGTGCCAGCAGCCCTGGGACAGGGGGTTCACCCCTCCACTTT.

This rearrangement joins TRBV10-3 to TRBJ1-1; TRBD1 might be the D (6 bases). Per germline, CDR1 ENHRY and CDR2 SYGVKD. The CDR3 consists of 19 residues. V was shortened by 3 bases and J by 0 bases, with 23 bases between the two germline ends. The CDR3 sequence: CAISDPWTETEDMNTEAFF. CDR3 in DNA: TGTGCCATCAGTGACCCATGGACAGAAACGGAGGACATGAACACTGAAGCTTTCTTT.

The chain recombines TRBV15 with TRBJ2-7, with D hard to call. V lost 0 bases to trimming and J lost 0 bases, with 12 bases between them. The CDR3 is made up of 16 amino acids. The germline V gene has CDR1 LNHNV and CDR2 YYDKDF (reference sequence). This chain's CDR3 is CATSRDYSLPSYEQYF. The CDR3 DNA reads as TGTGCCACCAGCAGAGATTACTCGTTACCCTCCTACGAGCAGTACTTC.

The chain is built from TRBV5-4 and TRBJ2-3; possibly TRBD2 for D (5 bases). Trimming removed 0 bases at V and 3 bases at J, with 8 bases between. Germline V gene data show CDR1 as SGHNT and CDR2 as YYREEE (reference sequence). The CDR3 covers 14 residues. CDR3: CASSLGRTTDTQYF. CDR3 nucleotide sequence: TGTGCCAGCAGCTTGGGGAGGACGACAGATACGCAGTATTTT. Full variable domain (outside the CDR3, taken from reference TRBV5-4 and TRBJ2-3): ETGVTQSPTHLIKTRGQQVTLRCSSQSGHNTVSWYQQALGQGPQFIFQYYREEENGRGNFPPRFSGLQFPNYSSELNVNALELDDSALYLCASSLGRTTDTQYFGPGTRLTVL.